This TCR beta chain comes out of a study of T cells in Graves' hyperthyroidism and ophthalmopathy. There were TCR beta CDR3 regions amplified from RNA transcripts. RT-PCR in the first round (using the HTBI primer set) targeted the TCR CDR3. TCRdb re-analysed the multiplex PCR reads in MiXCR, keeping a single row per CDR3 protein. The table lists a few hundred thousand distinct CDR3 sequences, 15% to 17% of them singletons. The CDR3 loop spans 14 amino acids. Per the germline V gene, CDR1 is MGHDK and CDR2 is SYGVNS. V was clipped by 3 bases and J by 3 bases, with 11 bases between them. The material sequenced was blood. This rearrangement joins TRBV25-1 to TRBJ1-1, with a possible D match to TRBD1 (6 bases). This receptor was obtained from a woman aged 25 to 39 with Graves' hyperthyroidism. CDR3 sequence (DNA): TGTGCCAGCAGTGACCCCGACAGGCACACTGAAGCTTTCTTT. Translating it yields CASSDPDRHTEAFF.